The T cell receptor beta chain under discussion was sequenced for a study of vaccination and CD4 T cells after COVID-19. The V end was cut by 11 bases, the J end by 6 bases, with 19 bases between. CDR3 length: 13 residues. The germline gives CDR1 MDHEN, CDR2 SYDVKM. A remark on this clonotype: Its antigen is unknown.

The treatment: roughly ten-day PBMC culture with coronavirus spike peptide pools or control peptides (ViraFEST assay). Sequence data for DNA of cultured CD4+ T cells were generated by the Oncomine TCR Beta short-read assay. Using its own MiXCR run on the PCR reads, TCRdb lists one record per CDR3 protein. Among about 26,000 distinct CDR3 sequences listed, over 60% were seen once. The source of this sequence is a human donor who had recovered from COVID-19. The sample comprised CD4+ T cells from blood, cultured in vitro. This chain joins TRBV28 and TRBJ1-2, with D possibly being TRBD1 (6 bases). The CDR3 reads CAHRGGAGDGYTF. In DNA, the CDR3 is TGTGCCCACCGGGGGGGGGCAGGGGATGGCTACACCTTC.